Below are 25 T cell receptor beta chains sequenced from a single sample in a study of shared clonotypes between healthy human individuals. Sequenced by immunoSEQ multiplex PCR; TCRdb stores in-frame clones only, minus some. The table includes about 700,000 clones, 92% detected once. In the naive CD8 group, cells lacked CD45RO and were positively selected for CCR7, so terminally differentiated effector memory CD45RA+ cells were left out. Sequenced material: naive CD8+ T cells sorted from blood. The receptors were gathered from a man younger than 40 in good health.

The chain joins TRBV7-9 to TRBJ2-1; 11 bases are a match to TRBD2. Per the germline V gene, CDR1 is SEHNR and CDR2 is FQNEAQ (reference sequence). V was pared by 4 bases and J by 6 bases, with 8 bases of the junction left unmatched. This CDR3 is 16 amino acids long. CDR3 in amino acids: CASSSLLAGDRNEQFF. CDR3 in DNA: TGTGCCAGCAGCTCATTACTAGCGGGAGATCGCAATGAGCAGTTCTTC.

DNA for the CDR3: TGTGCCAGCAGTGAAACGGCGGGAGGTGGAAGAAACGAGCAGTACTTC. Protein sequence: CASSETAGGGRNEQYF. The chain recombines TRBV6-1 with TRBJ2-7, with 8 bases that match TRBD2. Germline assignment: CDR1 MNHNS and CDR2 SASEGT. The junction had 11 bases not matched to a gene; V was cut back by 2 bases and J by 5 bases. The CDR3 is made up of 16 amino acids.

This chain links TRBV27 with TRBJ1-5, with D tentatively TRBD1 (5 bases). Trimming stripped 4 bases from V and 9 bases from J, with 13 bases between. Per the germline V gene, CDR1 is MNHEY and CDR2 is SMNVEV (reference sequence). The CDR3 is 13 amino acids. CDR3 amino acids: CASSWDGIGPQHF. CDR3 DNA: TGTGCCAGCAGTTGGGACGGGATTGGGCCCCAGCATTTT.

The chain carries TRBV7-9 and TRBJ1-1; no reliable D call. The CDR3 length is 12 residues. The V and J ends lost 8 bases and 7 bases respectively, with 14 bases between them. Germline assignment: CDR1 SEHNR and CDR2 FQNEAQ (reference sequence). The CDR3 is CASQKGGFEAFF. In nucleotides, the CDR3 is TGTGCCAGCCAAAAGGGAGGGTTTGAAGCTTTCTTT.

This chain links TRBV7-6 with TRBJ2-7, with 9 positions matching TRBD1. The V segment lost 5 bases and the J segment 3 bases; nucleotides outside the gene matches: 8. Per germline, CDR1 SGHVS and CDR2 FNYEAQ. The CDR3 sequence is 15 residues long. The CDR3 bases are TGTGCCAGCAGCAGCGGACAGGGGCAAATCTACGAGCAGTACTTC. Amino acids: CASSSGQGQIYEQYF.

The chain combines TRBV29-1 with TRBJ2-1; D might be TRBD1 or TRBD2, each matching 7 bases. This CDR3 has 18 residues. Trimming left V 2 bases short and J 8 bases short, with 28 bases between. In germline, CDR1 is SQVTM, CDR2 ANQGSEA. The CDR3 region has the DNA TGCAGCGTTGAACTAACAGGGGAGGGGCCCGGCTACAATGATGAGCAGTTCTTC. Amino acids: CSVELTGEGPGYNDEQFF.

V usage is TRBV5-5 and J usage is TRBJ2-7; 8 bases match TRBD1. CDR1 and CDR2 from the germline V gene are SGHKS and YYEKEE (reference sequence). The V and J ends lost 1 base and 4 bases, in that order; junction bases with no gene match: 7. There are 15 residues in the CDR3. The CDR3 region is CASSLRGQGPYEQYF. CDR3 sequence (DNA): TGTGCCAGCAGCTTGCGTGGACAGGGCCCTTACGAGCAGTACTTC.

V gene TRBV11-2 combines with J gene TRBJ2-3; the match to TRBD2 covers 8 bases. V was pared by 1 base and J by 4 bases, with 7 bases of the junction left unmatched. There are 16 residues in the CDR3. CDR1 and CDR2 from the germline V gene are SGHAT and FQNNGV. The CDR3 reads CASSLGSGTSADTQYF. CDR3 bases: TGTGCCAGCAGCTTAGGCTCCGGGACTAGTGCAGATACGCAGTATTTT.

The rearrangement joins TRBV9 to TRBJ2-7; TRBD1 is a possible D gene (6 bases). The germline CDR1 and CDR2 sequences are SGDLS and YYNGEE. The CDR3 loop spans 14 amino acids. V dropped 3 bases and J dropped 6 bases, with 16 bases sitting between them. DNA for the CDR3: TGTGCCAGCAGCGACCGGACAGATTTCGGCGAGCAGTACTTC. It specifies CASSDRTDFGEQYF.

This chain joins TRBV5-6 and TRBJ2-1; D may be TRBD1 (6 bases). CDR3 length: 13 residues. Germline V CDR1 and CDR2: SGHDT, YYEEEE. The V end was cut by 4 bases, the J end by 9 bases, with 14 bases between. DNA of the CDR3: TGTGCCAGCAGCCAATTACAGGGCAGTGAGCAGTTCTTC. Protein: CASSQLQGSEQFF.

CDR3 DNA: TGTGCCAGCAGCTTATTCAATTCGGCACGAAACTACGAGCAGTACTTC. Its translation: CASSLFNSARNYEQYF. The gene calls are TRBV11-2 and TRBJ2-7; no definite D call. The germline V gene encodes CDR1 SGHAT and CDR2 FQNNGV. The CDR3 is 16 amino acids. Trimming pared 2 bases from V and 3 bases from J, leaving 17 bases between.

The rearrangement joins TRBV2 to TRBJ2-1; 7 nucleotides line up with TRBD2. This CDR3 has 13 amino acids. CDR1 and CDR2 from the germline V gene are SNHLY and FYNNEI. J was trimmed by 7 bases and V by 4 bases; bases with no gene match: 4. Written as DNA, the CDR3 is TGTGCCAGCAGTGTCGGGAGGAGGAATGAGCAGTTCTTC. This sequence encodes CASSVGRRNEQFF. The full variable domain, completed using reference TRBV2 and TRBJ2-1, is EPEVTQTPSHQVTQMGQEVILRCVPISNHLYFYWYRQILGQKVEFLVSFYNNEISEKSEIFDDQFSVERPDGSNFTLKIRSTKLEDSAMYFCASSVGRRNEQFFGPGTRLTVL.

In DNA form, the CDR3 reads TGTGCCAGCAGATCCTGGGACGGGGAGGGGGAGCAGTACTTC. This sequence encodes CASRSWDGEGEQYF. The V gene is TRBV6-5, the J gene TRBJ2-7, with 7 bases aligning to TRBD2. The CDR3 covers 14 residues. The germline V gene encodes CDR1 MNHEY and CDR2 SVGAGI. V was clipped by 6 bases and J by 7 bases; unmatched bases: 12.

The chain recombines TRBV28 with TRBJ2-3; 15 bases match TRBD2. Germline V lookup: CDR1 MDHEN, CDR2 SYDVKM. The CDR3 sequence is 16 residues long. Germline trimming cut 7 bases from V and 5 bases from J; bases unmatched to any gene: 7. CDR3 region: CASTGTSGRIRDTQYF. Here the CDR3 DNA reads TGTGCCAGCACAGGGACTAGCGGGAGGATTCGAGATACGCAGTATTTT.

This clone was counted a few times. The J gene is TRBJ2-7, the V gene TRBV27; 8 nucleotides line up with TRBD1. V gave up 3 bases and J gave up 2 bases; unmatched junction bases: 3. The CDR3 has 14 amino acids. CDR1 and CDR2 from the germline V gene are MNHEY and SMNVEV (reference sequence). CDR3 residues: CASSFAGQAYEQYF. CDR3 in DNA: TGTGCCAGCAGTTTCGCGGGACAGGCCTACGAGCAGTACTTC.

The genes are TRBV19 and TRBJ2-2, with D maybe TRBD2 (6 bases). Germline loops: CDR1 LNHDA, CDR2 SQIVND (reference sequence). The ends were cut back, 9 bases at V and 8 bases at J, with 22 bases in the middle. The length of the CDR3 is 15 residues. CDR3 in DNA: TGTGCCAGCCTCAGACGGGAGTTCCCATCTGGGGAGCTGTTTTTT. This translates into CASLRREFPSGELFF.

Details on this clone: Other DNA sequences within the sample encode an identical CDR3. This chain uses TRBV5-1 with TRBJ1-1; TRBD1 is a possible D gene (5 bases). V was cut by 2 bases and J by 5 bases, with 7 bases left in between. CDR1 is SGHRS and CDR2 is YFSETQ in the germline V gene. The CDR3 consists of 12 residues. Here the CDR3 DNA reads TGCGCCAGCAGCTTCGGGGGAACTGAAGCTTTCTTT. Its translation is CASSFGGTEAFF.

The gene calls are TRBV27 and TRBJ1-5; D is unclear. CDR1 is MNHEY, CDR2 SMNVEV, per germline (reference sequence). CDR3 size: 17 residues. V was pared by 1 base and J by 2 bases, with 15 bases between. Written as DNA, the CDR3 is TGTGCCAGCAGTTTATTGCGAGGGCCCCGGGGCAATCAGCCCCAGCATTTT. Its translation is CASSLLRGPRGNQPQHF.

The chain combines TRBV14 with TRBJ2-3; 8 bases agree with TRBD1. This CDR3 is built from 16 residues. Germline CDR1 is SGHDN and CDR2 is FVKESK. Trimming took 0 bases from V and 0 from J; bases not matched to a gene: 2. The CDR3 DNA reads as TGTGCCAGCAGCCAAGAATACAGGGGGAGCACAGATACGCAGTATTTT. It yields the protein CASSQEYRGSTDTQYF.

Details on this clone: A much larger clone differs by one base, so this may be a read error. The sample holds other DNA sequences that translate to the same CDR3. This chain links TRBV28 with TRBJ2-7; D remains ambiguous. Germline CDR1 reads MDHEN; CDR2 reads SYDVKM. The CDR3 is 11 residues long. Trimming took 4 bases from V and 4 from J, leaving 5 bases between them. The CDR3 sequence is CASSSVYEQYF. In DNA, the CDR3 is TGTGCCAGCAGTTCAGTATACGAGCAGTACTTC.

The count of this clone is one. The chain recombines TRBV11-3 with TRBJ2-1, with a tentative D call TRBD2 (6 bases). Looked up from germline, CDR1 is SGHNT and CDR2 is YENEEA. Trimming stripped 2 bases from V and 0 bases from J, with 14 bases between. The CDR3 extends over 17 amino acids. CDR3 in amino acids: CASSLIQGLSSYNEQFF. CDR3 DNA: TGTGCCAGCAGCTTAATCCAGGGACTGAGCTCCTACAATGAGCAGTTCTTC.

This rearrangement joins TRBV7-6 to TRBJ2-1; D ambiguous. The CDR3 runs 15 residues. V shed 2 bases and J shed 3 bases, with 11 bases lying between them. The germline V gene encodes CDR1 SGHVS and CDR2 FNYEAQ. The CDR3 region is CASSLNVPDYNEQFF. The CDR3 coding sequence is TGTGCCAGCAGCTTAAATGTCCCAGACTACAATGAGCAGTTCTTC.

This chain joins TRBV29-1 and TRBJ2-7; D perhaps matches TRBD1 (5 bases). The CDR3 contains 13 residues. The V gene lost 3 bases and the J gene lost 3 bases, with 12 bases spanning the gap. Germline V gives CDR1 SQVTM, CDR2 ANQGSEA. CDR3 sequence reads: CSVEGQGIYEQYF. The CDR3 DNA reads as TGCAGCGTTGAGGGGCAGGGAATCTACGAGCAGTACTTC.

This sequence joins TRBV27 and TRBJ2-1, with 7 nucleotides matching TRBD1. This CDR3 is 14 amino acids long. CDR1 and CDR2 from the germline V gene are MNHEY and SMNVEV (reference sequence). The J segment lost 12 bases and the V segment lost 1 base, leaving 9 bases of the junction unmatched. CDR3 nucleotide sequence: TGTGCCAGCAGTTTATGGACAGGAGGCAGGGGGCAGTTCTTC. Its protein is CASSLWTGGRGQFF.

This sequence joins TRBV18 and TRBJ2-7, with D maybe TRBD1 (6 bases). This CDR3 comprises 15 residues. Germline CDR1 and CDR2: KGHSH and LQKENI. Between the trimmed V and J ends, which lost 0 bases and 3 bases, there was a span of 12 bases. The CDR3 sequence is CASSPPETGFYEQYF. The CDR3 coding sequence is TGTGCCAGCTCACCACCCGAGACAGGATTCTACGAGCAGTACTTC.